This is a list of T cell receptor beta chains from one sample in a study of cytomegalovirus exposure and HLA in healthy donors. The data were produced by immunoSEQ multiplex PCR, yet TCRdb's version contains in-frame clones alone and is incomplete. The sample yields under 200,000 clones, approximately 81% seen once. Material for sequencing was PBMCs. Receptors originate from a man aged 30-40 years in good health and CMV-seronegative. CDR3s include the opening cysteine and the closing phenylalanine or tryptophan. D genes are given only for firm matches.

d_gene: TRBD1; v_gene: TRBV5-1; CDR3aa: CASSLDRGNTEAFF
d_gene: -; v_gene: TRBV7-2; CDR3aa: CASSGETSTRDTQYF
d_gene: TRBD2; v_gene: TRBV30; CDR3aa: CAGNGASGVIGAETQYF
d_gene: TRBD1; v_gene: TRBV29-1; CDR3aa: CSVRDRDRVSEQYF
d_gene: TRBD1; v_gene: TRBV11-2; CDR3aa: CASSLDHPGQLNTEAFF
d_gene: TRBD1; v_gene: TRBV5-6; CDR3aa: CASSFRTGPYNEQFF
d_gene: TRBD2; v_gene: TRBV4-2; CDR3aa: CASSQESSGGEQFF
d_gene: TRBD1; v_gene: TRBV19; CDR3aa: CASSPYRGSTDTQYF
d_gene: -; v_gene: TRBV9; CDR3aa: CASTKTAQEAQYF
d_gene: -; v_gene: TRBV6-6; CDR3aa: CASSPGPYRNYGYTF
d_gene: TRBD1; v_gene: TRBV27; CDR3aa: CASSLWGQVNEKLFF
d_gene: TRBD2; v_gene: TRBV5-1; CDR3aa: CASSLDLAGLGYEQYF
d_gene: -; v_gene: TRBV2; CDR3aa: CARRGASTDTQYF
d_gene: -; v_gene: TRBV27; CDR3aa: CASSLLGVSRGANYGYTF
d_gene: -; v_gene: TRBV30; CDR3aa: CAWSVATSTDTQYF
d_gene: -; v_gene: TRBV28; CDR3aa: CASSPSGSSYNSPLHF
d_gene: -; v_gene: TRBV5-5; CDR3aa: CASSFSPTGTEKLFF
d_gene: -; v_gene: TRBV18; CDR3aa: CASSHLNEGSEAFF
d_gene: -; v_gene: TRBV6-1; CDR3aa: CASSEWLYEQYF
d_gene: -; v_gene: TRBV27; CDR3aa: CASSLSAGGETQYF
d_gene: -; v_gene: TRBV4-1; CDR3aa: CASSQVVRGTDTQYF
d_gene: -; v_gene: TRBV5-4; CDR3aa: CASSLAGGQTYNEQFF
d_gene: -; v_gene: TRBV7-9; CDR3aa: CASSPRYQETQYF
d_gene: -; v_gene: TRBV9; CDR3aa: CASSSMQGSSGNTIYF
d_gene: TRBD2; v_gene: TRBV30; CDR3aa: CAWSVGGIYNEQFF
d_gene: TRBD2; v_gene: TRBV5-4; CDR3aa: CASSLGLADSYEQYF
d_gene: -; v_gene: TRBV29-1; CDR3aa: CSGGDNELFF
d_gene: -; v_gene: TRBV25-1; CDR3aa: CATSIQQGYEQYF
d_gene: -; v_gene: TRBV5-8; CDR3aa: CASSLGYGGANTEAFF
d_gene: TRBD2; v_gene: TRBV7-2; CDR3aa: CASSSRLAGGRETQYF
d_gene: TRBD1; v_gene: TRBV14; CDR3aa: CASSLRDLQGAEAFF
d_gene: -; v_gene: TRBV7-9; CDR3aa: CASSSSRDTQYF
d_gene: -; v_gene: TRBV7-2; CDR3aa: CASSFPPAEGVTF
d_gene: -; v_gene: TRBV27; CDR3aa: CASSLGGANYGYTF
d_gene: -; v_gene: TRBV7-6; CDR3aa: CASSLGINKETQYF
d_gene: TRBD1; v_gene: TRBV11-3; CDR3aa: CASSLRTGAAGELFF
d_gene: -; v_gene: TRBV6-4; CDR3aa: CASIGSQDYPADVDTQYF
d_gene: TRBD1; v_gene: TRBV19; CDR3aa: CASSIGTGRGTEAFF
d_gene: TRBD2; v_gene: TRBV30; CDR3aa: CAWSVRTSGTGELFF
d_gene: TRBD1; v_gene: TRBV5-1; CDR3aa: CASSPPGTVNYEQYF
d_gene: TRBD1; v_gene: TRBV5-1; CDR3aa: CASSFRDRAFEQYF
d_gene: -; v_gene: TRBV28; CDR3aa: CASSLFSRGQTQYF
d_gene: -; v_gene: TRBV29-1; CDR3aa: CSVEIGQGNTEAFF
d_gene: -; v_gene: TRBV4-1; CDR3aa: CASSQRGSYNSPLHF
d_gene: -; v_gene: TRBV12-5; CDR3aa: CASGLVISGVYTGELFF
d_gene: TRBD1; v_gene: TRBV27; CDR3aa: CASSLTGGIYEQYF
d_gene: TRBD1; v_gene: TRBV4-3; CDR3aa: CASSQGQGFGELFF
d_gene: TRBD1; v_gene: TRBV2; CDR3aa: CASQQGAVADTQYF
d_gene: -; v_gene: TRBV30; CDR3aa: CAWSWAGNEQFF
d_gene: TRBD2; v_gene: TRBV29-1; CDR3aa: CSVEMRGGRYEQYF
d_gene: -; v_gene: TRBV18; CDR3aa: CASSLTGFNQPQHF
d_gene: TRBD1; v_gene: TRBV6-5; CDR3aa: CASSYSTGGGEKLFF
d_gene: TRBD1; v_gene: TRBV6-1; CDR3aa: CASCYSTGGEQFF
d_gene: -; v_gene: TRBV7-9; CDR3aa: CASSLVRTTGELFF
d_gene: TRBD1; v_gene: TRBV6-5; CDR3aa: CASSYSGTGEETQYF
d_gene: TRBD2; v_gene: TRBV30; CDR3aa: CACGLASYEQYF
d_gene: -; v_gene: TRBV30; CDR3aa: CAWSVLGEDNEQFF
d_gene: -; v_gene: TRBV16; CDR3aa: CASSQFRALINSPLHF
d_gene: TRBD1; v_gene: TRBV5-8; CDR3aa: CASSLLGTGVHEQYF